A selection of T cell receptor beta chains follows, all from one sample in a study of vaccination effects on CD4 cells after COVID-19. Their antigen targets remain unknown. Data came from immunoSEQ multiplex PCR; TCRdb stores just in-frame clones and leaves some out. The sample contains 30,000 to 35,000 clones, around 80% of which appear only once. The sequencing here drew on CD4+ T cells from PBMCs cultured without peptide, taken after COVID-19 vaccination. These receptors came from a human donor who had a prior SARS-CoV-2 infection. CDR3s include the opening cysteine and the closing phenylalanine or tryptophan. Each record gives: V gene, J gene, D gene, clone size, CDR3 protein, CDR3 DNA. D genes are given only for firm matches. Not every row has a clone size; where given, it reads once, few, many or a size class.

>TRBV18|TRBJ2-1|TRBD2|few
CASSPGLAGDNEQFF
TGTGCCAGCTCACCAGGACTAGCGGGAGACAATGAGCAGTTCTTC
>TRBV7-9|TRBJ2-3|TRBD2|few
CASSRLAGHGSDTQYF
TGTGCCAGCAGCCGACTAGCGGGGCACGGGTCGGATACGCAGTATTTT
>TRBV19|TRBJ1-1|-|-
CASSSRTLSGTEAFF
TGTGCCAGTAGTTCCCGGACTCTTTCGGGGACTGAAGCTTTCTTT
>TRBV24-1|TRBJ2-5|TRBD2|-
CATSDPTSVETQYF
TGTGCCACCAGTGATCCGACTAGCGTCGAGACCCAGTACTTC
>TRBV24-1|TRBJ2-3|-|-
CATSDFYTQYF
TGTGCCACCAGTGATTTTTATACGCAGTATTTT
>TRBV9|TRBJ2-7|-|-
CASSPDGRTREQYF
TGTGCCAGCAGTCCCGATGGGAGGACCCGCGAGCAGTACTTC
>TRBV2|TRBJ1-5|-|once
CASRGQGSNQPQHF
TGTGCCAGCAGGGGGCAGGGGAGCAATCAGCCCCAGCATTTT
>TRBV5-1|TRBJ2-1|TRBD2|-
CASSLDRLANEQFF
TGCGCCAGCAGCTTGGATAGACTAGCCAATGAGCAGTTCTTC
>TRBV18|TRBJ2-7|TRBD1|-
CASSPPGTGREQYF
TGTGCCAGCTCACCGCCCGGGACAGGCCGCGAGCAGTACTTC
>TRBV19|TRBJ1-2|TRBD1|-
CASSTTGTGNYGYTF
TGTGCCAGTAGTACAACCGGGACAGGGAACTATGGCTACACCTTC
>TRBV7-8|TRBJ2-7|TRBD1|-
CASSLHRDRGRYEQYF
TGTGCCAGCAGCCTACACCGGGACAGGGGGCGCTACGAGCAGTACTTC
>TRBV20-1|TRBJ1-2|TRBD1|-
CSASRTGSYGYTF
TGCAGTGCTAGTCGGACAGGCAGTTATGGCTACACCTTC
>TRBV3-1/TRBV3-2|TRBJ2-5|TRBD2|few
CASSPSGGAWETQYF
TGTGCCAGCAGCCCTAGCGGGGGGGCCTGGGAGACCCAGTACTTC
>TRBV18|TRBJ2-7|TRBD2|-
CASPHAGASGIYYEQYF
TGTGCCAGCCCCCATGCGGGGGCTAGCGGGATATACTACGAGCAGTACTTC
>TRBV30|TRBJ1-2|-|few
CAWSVGGELGYTF
TGTGCCTGGAGTGTGGGGGGAGAGCTTGGCTACACCTTC
>TRBV9|TRBJ2-1|-|-
CASSEDRGREGLTNEQFF
TGTGCCAGCAGCGAAGACAGGGGGCGGGAGGGCCTTACGAATGAGCAGTTCTTC
>TRBV2|TRBJ2-3|TRBD2|-
CASSPTGLAADTQYF
TGTGCCAGCAGCCCCACGGGACTAGCCGCAGATACGCAGTATTTT
>TRBV19|TRBJ2-7|-|-
CASSGDYEQYF
TGTGCCAGTAGTGGCGACTACGAGCAGTACTTC
>TRBV7-9|TRBJ2-7|-|-
CASSFSYRPGRGEQYF
TGTGCCAGCAGCTTTTCCTATCGACCCGGCCGGGGCGAGCAGTACTTC
>TRBV30|TRBJ1-5|TRBD1|-
CAWSGNAGTGTGQPQHF
TGTGCCTGGAGTGGTAACGCCGGGACAGGGACGGGTCAGCCCCAGCATTTT